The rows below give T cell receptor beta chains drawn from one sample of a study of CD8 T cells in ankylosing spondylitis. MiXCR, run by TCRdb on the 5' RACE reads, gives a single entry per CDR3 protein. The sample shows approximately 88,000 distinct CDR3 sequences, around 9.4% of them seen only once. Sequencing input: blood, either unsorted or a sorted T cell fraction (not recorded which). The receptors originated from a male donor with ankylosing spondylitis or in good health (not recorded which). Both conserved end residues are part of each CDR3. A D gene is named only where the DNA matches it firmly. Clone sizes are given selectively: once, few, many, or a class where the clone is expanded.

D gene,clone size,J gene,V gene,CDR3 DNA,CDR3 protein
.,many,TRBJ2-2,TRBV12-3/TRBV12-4,TGTGCCAGCTCCTCAACGCCCCACACCGGGGAGCTGTTTTTT,CASSSTPHTGELFF
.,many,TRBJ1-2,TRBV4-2,TGTGCCAGCAGCCAGGACTTGGGGGCTAACTATGGCTACACCTTC,CASSQDLGANYGYTF
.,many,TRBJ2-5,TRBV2,TGTGCCAGCGCGATCCTCCAAGAGACCCAGTACTTC,CASAILQETQYF
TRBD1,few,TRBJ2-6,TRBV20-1,TGCAGTGCTAGAGGCACAGGGGCAAGAGGGGCCAACGTCCTGACTTTC,CSARGTGARGANVLTF
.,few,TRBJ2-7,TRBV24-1,TGTGCCACCAAGCGGTATTACGAGCAGTACTTC,CATKRYYEQYF
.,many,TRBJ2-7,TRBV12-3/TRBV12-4,TGTGCCAGCACCAGAGGGGTTCGAAGCCCCTACGAGCAGTACTTC,CASTRGVRSPYEQYF
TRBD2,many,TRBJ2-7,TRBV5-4,TGTGCCAGCAAACTGACTAGCGGGGGGTCCTACGAGCAGTACTTC,CASKLTSGGSYEQYF
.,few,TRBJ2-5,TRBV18,TGTGCCAGCTCACCTTCCCCGAAGCAAGAGACCCAGTACTTC,CASSPSPKQETQYF
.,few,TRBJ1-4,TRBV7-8,TGTGCCAGCAGCTTAGCAGGGTTTGAAAAACTGTTTTTT,CASSLAGFEKLFF
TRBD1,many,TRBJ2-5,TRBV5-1,TGCGCCAGCAGCTTGGGGACAGGGGACGAGACCCAGTACTTC,CASSLGTGDETQYF
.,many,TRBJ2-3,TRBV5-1,TGCGCCAGCAGCTCCTCGGCGACGAGCCCAGATACGCAGTATTTT,CASSSSATSPDTQYF
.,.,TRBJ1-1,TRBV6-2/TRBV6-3,TGTGCCAGCAGACCGGACAGATTGAACACTGAAGCTTTCTTT,CASRPDRLNTEAFF
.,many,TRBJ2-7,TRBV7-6,TGTGCCAGCAGCTTAGGGTTGAGGTACGAGCAGTACTTC,CASSLGLRYEQYF
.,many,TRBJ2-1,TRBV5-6,TGTGCCAGCAGCTTGGGGCTCAATGAGCAGTTCTTC,CASSLGLNEQFF
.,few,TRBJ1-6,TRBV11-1,TGTGCCAGCACCTATGGAGCGGGATCACCCCTCCACTTT,CASTYGAGSPLHF
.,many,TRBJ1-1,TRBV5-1,TGTGCCAGCAGCTTAGGGTCCAACACTGAAGCTTTCTTT,CASSLGSNTEAFF
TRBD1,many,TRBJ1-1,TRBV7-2,TGTGCCAGCAGCCCTACAGGGGGCGCGTTCACTACTGAAGCTTTCTTT,CASSPTGGAFTTEAFF
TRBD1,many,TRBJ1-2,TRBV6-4,TGTGCCAGCAGAGCGGGACAGGGGGCAATCTATGGCTACACCTTC,CASRAGQGAIYGYTF
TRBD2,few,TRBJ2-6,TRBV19,TGTGCCAGTAGGGTCTCCCCCGGGACTACTGGGGCCAACGTCCTGACTTTC,CASRVSPGTTGANVLTF
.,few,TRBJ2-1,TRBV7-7,TGTGCTAGCAGCTTAGTGTCCTGGACCAAGCAGTTCTTC,CASSLVSWTKQFF
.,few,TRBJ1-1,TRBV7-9,TGTGCCAGCAGCTTTGAGTCGGCCCCGATTAAGGCTGAAGCTTTCTTT,CASSFESAPIKAEAFF
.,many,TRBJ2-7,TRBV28,TGTGCCAGCAGTTTACCGCTCGGCGGTTCGTGGCAGTACTTC,CASSLPLGGSWQYF
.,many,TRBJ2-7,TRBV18,TGTGCCAGCCAAGAGAGTGGACAGCCTTTCTACGAGCAGTACTTC,CASQESGQPFYEQYF
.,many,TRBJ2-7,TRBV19,TGTGCCCCCAAGGCCAAAGCCACTATTCTGCTAACCTACGAGCAGTACTTC,CAPKAKATILLTYEQYF
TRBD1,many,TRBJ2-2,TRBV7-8,TGTGCCAGCAGCCCGCACCGCCCAGGACAGGGGGTCGGCGGGGAGCTGTTTTTT,CASSPHRPGQGVGGELFF
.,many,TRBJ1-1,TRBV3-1,TGTGCCAGCAGCCAATTCGTGAACACTGAAGCTTTCTTT,CASSQFVNTEAFF
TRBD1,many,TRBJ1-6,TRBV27,TGTGCCAGCAGTTTAAGTACAGGGGGGCTAAATTCACCCCTCCACTTT,CASSLSTGGLNSPLHF
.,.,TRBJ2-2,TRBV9,TGTGCCAGCAGCGTAGTAGAGTGGGCATACAGGGAGCTGTTTTTT,CASSVVEWAYRELFF
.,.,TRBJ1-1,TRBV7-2,TGTGCCAGCAGCTTTGGCGGGGGCTACACTGAAGCTTTCTTT,CASSFGGGYTEAFF
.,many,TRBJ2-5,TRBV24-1,TGTGCCACCAGTGATTGGAAGACAGAGACACAAGAGACCCAGTACTTC,CATSDWKTETQETQYF
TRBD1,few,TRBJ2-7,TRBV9,TGTGCCAGCAGCGGAACAGGGGCCCTAGGGCTGCAGTACTTC,CASSGTGALGLQYF
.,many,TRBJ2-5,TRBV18,TGTGCCAGCTCACCACAGTACCAAGAGACCCAGTACTTC,CASSPQYQETQYF
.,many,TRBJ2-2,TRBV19,TGTGCCAGTAGTAGTCGGACAGCCACCGGGGAGCTGTTTTTT,CASSSRTATGELFF
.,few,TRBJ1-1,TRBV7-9,TGTGCCAGCAGCTTAGAACGGGGGCTGGTGGTGAACACTGAAGCTTTCTTT,CASSLERGLVVNTEAFF
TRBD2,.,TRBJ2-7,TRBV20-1,TGCTGTGCTAGAGGGGTCCTAGCGGGGGATAACTACGAGCAGTACTTC,CCARGVLAGDNYEQYF
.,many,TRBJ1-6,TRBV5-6,TGTGCCAGCAGCTTATGGAGTTCACCCCTCCACTTT,CASSLWSSPLHF
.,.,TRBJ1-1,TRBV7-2,TGTGCCAGCAGCTTAGGTCCTAATGAAGCTTTCTTT,CASSLGPNEAFF
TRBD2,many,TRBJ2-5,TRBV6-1,TGTGCCAGCAAGCCCCTAGCGGGGGATCCTACCCAGTACTTC,CASKPLAGDPTQYF
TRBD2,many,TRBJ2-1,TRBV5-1,TGCGCCAGCAGCTCGGGGACTAGCGGGGGGGTCCCTCCCAATGAGCAGTTCTTC,CASSSGTSGGVPPNEQFF
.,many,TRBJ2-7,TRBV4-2,TGTGCCAGCAGCCAAGAGGAACAGACTAGCTCCTACGAGCAGTACTTC,CASSQEEQTSSYEQYF
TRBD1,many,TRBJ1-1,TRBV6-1,TGTGCCAGCAGTCGACAGGGGAGGGTTGAAGCTTTCTTT,CASSRQGRVEAFF
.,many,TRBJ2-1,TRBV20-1,TGCAGTGCTAGGATAGCGAGGTTACTCAATGAGCAGTTCTTC,CSARIARLLNEQFF
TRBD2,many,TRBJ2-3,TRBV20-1,TGCAGTGCTAGCCCATACGGGACTAGCGGGGGGAGCACAGATACGCAGTATTTT,CSASPYGTSGGSTDTQYF
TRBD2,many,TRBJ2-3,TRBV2,TGTGCCAGCACAACCGGACTAGGGAAAGATACGCAGTATTTT,CASTTGLGKDTQYF
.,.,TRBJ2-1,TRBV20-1,TGCAGTGCTAGCTGGGGGGGGCAGGCCAGCTCCTACAATGAGCAGTTCTTC,CSASWGGQASSYNEQFF
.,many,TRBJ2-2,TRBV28,TGTGCCAGCAGTTTCTACAGGATCGACACCGGGGAGCTGTTTTTT,CASSFYRIDTGELFF
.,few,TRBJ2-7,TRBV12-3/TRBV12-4,TGTGCCAGCAGTTTCTCGAACGACTACGAGCAGTACTTC,CASSFSNDYEQYF
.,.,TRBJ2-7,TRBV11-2,TGTGCCAGCAGCTTAGTCCTATCCTACGAGCAGTACTTC,CASSLVLSYEQYF
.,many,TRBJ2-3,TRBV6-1,TGTGCCAGCAGTCCCGGGATCATCGATTTTCTGTATTTT,CASSPGIIDFLYF